One TCR beta chain is described in this entry. This clone came up once. Its cognate antigen has yet to be identified. Per-base quality was not reported, and no clone a single base away is much larger than it. CDR1 is given as MDHEN and CDR2 as SYDVKM, both from the germline V gene. From the cysteine up to the phenylalanine, the CDR3 has a length of 16 residues. Only the CDR3 DNA stays, 48 bases, in frame from base 1. V and J lose 8 bases and 1 base, and a span of 18 bases separates them. The library relied on the immunoSEQ multiplex PCR assay. For the multiplex PCR, a mixture combining 60 forward primers for TCR Vbeta segments and 13 reverse primers for TCR Jbeta segments was used. The CDR3 region of rearranged TCR beta genes was amplified from genomic DNA by a multiplex PCR assay. Amplified TCR beta libraries were sequenced as 87-base-pair reads on the Illumina HiSeq System. The authors' pipeline ran thus. Across the 666 repertoires, a later analysis counted approximately 83 million unique TCR beta chains, 9.5 million to 12 million of which were shared by at least two donors. Raw reads were error-corrected and collapsed into unique sequences with a nearest-neighbor algorithm that merged closely related sequences to remove PCR and sequencing errors. V, D and J gene segments were assigned by aligning CDR3 sequences to IMGT reference sequences. For a sequence to be retained, a match of at least six nucleotides was required to both a V gene segment and a J gene segment. A rearrangement counted as productive if the CDR3 had no stop codons and remained in frame with V and J, and every other rearrangement counted as non-productive. CDR3 was defined by IMGT convention, running from the second conserved V-encoded cysteine to the conserved J-encoded phenylalanine. The earlier analysis of 587 of the donors excluded sequences that lacked an unambiguous match to a single V gene segment. In an earlier analysis of 500 to 750 of the donors, V segments were called functional above 56.7% productive rearrangements and were called segregating when the between-donor standard deviation exceeded 5%. A statistical classification framework was developed to diagnose cytomegalovirus status using the catalog of TCR beta chain sequences. V and J gene assignment, in a later analysis, came from comparing TCR nucleotide sequences with IMGT/GENE-DB human TR gene sequences. Using the TCRdist pipeline, a later analysis assigned CDR3 sequences along with most-parsimonious VDJ recombination scenarios. A later analysis defined each TCR beta chain by its CDR3 amino acid sequence plus V-gene family, and excluded reads lacking a unique V-gene family. To address suspected cross-contamination and a sequencing artifact, a later analysis removed under 600 highly shared, low-generation-probability nucleotide sequences. In a later analysis, a clonal expansion index was calculated for each public chain from normalized within-repertoire ranks of inferred template counts. A later analysis computed generation probabilities with a VDJ recombination model fitted to out-of-frame rearrangements, and checked the results against IGoR. Hypergeometric tests were used in a later analysis to score TCR-TCR, TCR-HLA and TCR-CMV co-occurrence, with a repertoire-size bias correction applied to the TCR pairs. In a later analysis, false discovery rates were estimated by permuting HLA or CMV assignments 20 times. In a later analysis, co-occurring TCRs were grouped using DBSCAN, with TCRdist sequence similarity added in when clustering inside HLA-allele-positive subsets. Co-occurrence clustering excluded repertoires with fewer than 30,000 or more than 120,000 public chains, plus five with anomalous nucleotide sharing. Not all clones reach the TCRdb copy of this immuneACCESS table, which keeps in-frame sequences only. Checked studies attribute under half of the gap to unresolved V genes and leave the rest unexplained. V and J calls and clone size follow that table, whereas D and trimming were derived from the DNA. For this sample the table gives approximately 190,000 clones, of which about four fifths were detected only once. The ten largest clones represent about 1.8% of the sample.

The data are from a study of cytomegalovirus exposure and HLA in healthy donors (dated by TCRdb to about 2017). The study in broad terms: An earlier analysis of approximately 640 of the donors reported 250 to 350 Gb of sequence data and some 120 million unique TCR beta sequences from roughly 180 million T cells. An earlier analysis of approximately 500 of the donors applied high-throughput TCR beta sequencing to assess whether each TCR beta V gene segment acted as functional or pseudogenic. A later genetic analysis used genome-wide SNP genotypes for about 60% of the roughly 670 donors, treating that subset as a discovery cohort. The number of donors typed differed by locus, with roughly 620-640 for A, B, C, DRB1 and DQB1, more than 500 for DQA1, about 610 for DPA1, and some 470 for DPB1. The study used immunosequencing to profile the T cell repertoires of several hundred subjects and linked those repertoires to cytomegalovirus serostatus. Among some 400 genotyped donors of the cohort, an average of about 240,000 unique TCR beta nucleotide sequences was sequenced per donor, of which roughly 17% were non-productive. The later analysis used no new phenotypic data to find candidate immune exposures, relying instead on TCR beta sequences and their occurrence across donors. Roughly 5 DR-DQ haplotypes were treated as single units for association and clustering because of strong linkage in the cohort. A later analysis re-examined previously published TCR beta repertoires from more than 550 donors and added high-resolution HLA genotyping to investigate patterns of TCR occurrence. The study combined high-throughput TCR immunosequencing, statistical association of individual TCRs with disease status, and machine learning to predict cytomegalovirus infection status. HLA typing included class I and class II loci at four-digit resolution. Along with the approximately 700-subject first cohort, a separate validation cohort of over a hundred different subjects was used. Among the 398 genotyped donors, 75% to 90% belonged to the genetic ancestry cluster associated with self-reported Caucasian donors. Every discovery cohort repertoire had been produced on one sequencing platform. Donor age, sex, ethnicity and CMV serostatus were compiled alongside the repertoire data. An early release that covered 640 HLA-typed donors contained about 300 gigabases of sequencing data and about 93 million unique TCR sequences. The study aimed to test whether signatures of past pathogen exposure could be identified by cataloging public T cell receptors.

Here is what the overall study found, with its caveats: Because some donors lacked HLA typing at each locus, the association tests relied only on the typed subset. Presence/absence analyses assumed roughly uniform sequencing depth across donors, an assumption that may not hold. The 87-base-pair reads could not distinguish some IMGT-functional V segments, including TRBV6-2 and TRBV6-3, so those segments were excluded. A group of highly shared sequence variants was considered likely to be a technical artifact of the sequencing pipeline. In a later analysis, most CMV-associated TCR beta chains were found to appear HLA-restricted, with HLA associations seemingly driven largely by CMV exposure. The study listed 164 TCR beta chains as associated with cytomegalovirus. In this cohort, only TCR beta chains were sequenced, and detectable features were limited by the absence of alpha or paired-chain data. A later genetic analysis reported fewer N-insertions in productive TCRs among donors in an Asian-associated ancestry cluster than the roughly 620-donor mean. Specific HLA alleles were associated with about 17,000 TCR beta sequences at a false discovery rate of 0.05 in a later analysis. The authors suggested that the approach could potentially be generalized to other disease states and immunological phenotypes. In a later analysis, HLA-associated TCR beta chains were found to be more clonally expanded and to have lower generation probabilities than equally common non-associated chains. According to a later analysis, TCR association rates differed among HLA loci, with DRB1 alleles showing the most associated TCRs and HLA-C alleles showing the fewest. In a later analysis, several top co-occurrence clusters were reported to appear linked to parvovirus B19, influenza, CMV and Epstein-Barr virus. A further reported finding was that TCR beta sequences accurately predicted the HLA-A and HLA-B alleles for most subjects in the first cohort. Strong co-occurrence of HLA alleles, especially DR and DQ, made assigning TCR associations to individual alleles difficult. Because counts were too low, about 15 rarely observed V segments, including chromosome 9 orphons, were left out of the earlier analysis of about 620 of the donors. An association between a missense DCLRE1C variant and V-gene and J-gene trimming of TCR beta chains was found in a later genetic analysis and replicated in an independent cohort. While some public TCRs were present in many individuals, most TCR sequences turned up only very rarely across donors. The only immune exposure information available for the cohort was CMV serostatus. In vitro tests confirmed that three of the cytomegalovirus-associated TCR beta chains recognize cytomegalovirus antigens. In an earlier analysis of 500 to 650 of the donors, most TCR beta V segments appeared in productive rearrangements about 90% or about 30% of the time, broadly matching IMGT annotations. The classifier was reported to diagnose cytomegalovirus status with high specificity and sensitivity in both the original and validation cohorts. Correlated functional status among segregating V segments might reflect linkage disequilibrium, but an unknown experimental factor could not be ruled out.

In total, 666 healthy bone marrow donors made up the cohort. At the time of sampling, every cohort member was nominally healthy, though immune exposures that went unrecorded were likely present. The donor was CMV seronegative and was included in the group of under 450 seronegative cohort members. Each donor provided a peripheral blood sample, and peripheral blood mononuclear cells were used for TCR beta sequencing. The Qiagen DNeasy Blood Extraction Kit was used to extract genomic DNA from the blood cell samples. The TCR sequence derives from a woman between 18 and 29 years old in good health and CMV-seronegative. The V gene is TRBV28 and the J gene is TRBJ1-5; TRBD1 could be the D gene, as 6 bases match. Sequencing was done on a sample of PBMCs. The CDR3: CASEGPGGGSNQPQHF. The bases read TGTGCCAGCGAGGGGCCAGGCGGGGGCAGCAATCAGCCCCAGCATTTT.